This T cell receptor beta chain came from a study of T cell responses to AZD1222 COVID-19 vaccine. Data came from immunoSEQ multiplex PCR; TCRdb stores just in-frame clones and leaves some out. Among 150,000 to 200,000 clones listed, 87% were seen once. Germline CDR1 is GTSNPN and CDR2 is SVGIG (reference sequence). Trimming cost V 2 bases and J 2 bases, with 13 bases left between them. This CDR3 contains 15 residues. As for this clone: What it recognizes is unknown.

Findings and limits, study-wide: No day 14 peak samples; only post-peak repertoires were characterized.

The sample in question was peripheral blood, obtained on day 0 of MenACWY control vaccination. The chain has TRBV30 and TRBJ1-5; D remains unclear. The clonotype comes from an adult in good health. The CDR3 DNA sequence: TGTGCCTGGAGTCCGACCTTAATTGGCAATCAGCCCCAGCATTTT. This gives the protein CAWSPTLIGNQPQHF.